These T cell receptor beta chains were read from a single sample in a study of metastatic and nonmetastatic thyroid tumors. TCRdb re-clonotyped the PCR reads through MiXCR. The table records around 18,000 clones, about 30% of them present only once. The sequencing input was tumor tissue. The receptors derive from a female donor with papillary thyroid cancer or a benign thyroid nodule (not recorded which). Some clones in this sample may be carry-over from other donors' samples. Both conserved end residues are part of each CDR3. Fields, in order: clone size, D gene, V gene, J gene, CDR3 protein, CDR3 DNA. A D gene is named only where the DNA matches it firmly. The size entry is marked missing in some rows and otherwise reads once, few, many or a size class.

medium-sized	-	TRBV28	TRBJ1-1	CASSSPSGVTEAFF	TGTGCCAGCAGTTCTCCGTCCGGGGTCACTGAAGCTTTCTTT
-	-	TRBV12-3/TRBV12-4	TRBJ2-3	CASSSEDHGTDTQYF	TGTGCCAGCAGTTCAGAAGATCATGGCACAGATACGCAGTATTTT
once	-	TRBV20-1	TRBJ2-7	CSAPGLLSYEQYF	TGCAGTGCTCCGGGACTTCTCTCCTACGAGCAGTACTTC
-	-	TRBV20-1	TRBJ1-6	CSARRTAANNSPLHF	TGCAGTGCCAGGAGGACAGCAGCCAATAATTCACCCCTCCACTTT
-	-	TRBV3-1	TRBJ2-7	CASSKRSYEQYF	TGTGCCAGCAGCAAACGCTCCTACGAGCAGTACTTC
-	TRBD2	TRBV20-1	TRBJ2-7	CSASTSGRLGEQYF	TGCAGTGCTAGCACTAGCGGGAGGCTGGGGGAGCAGTACTTC
-	TRBD1	TRBV18	TRBJ2-7	CASSLRDRAHEQYF	TGTGCCAGCTCACTCCGGGACAGGGCCCACGAGCAGTACTTC
-	-	TRBV13	TRBJ1-2	CASSLGGTSSYGYTF	TGTGCCAGCAGCTTAGGAGGCACATCCAGCTATGGCTACACCTTC
-	TRBD1	TRBV5-6	TRBJ1-2	CASSLGQGMQYGYTF	TGTGCCAGCAGCTTGGGACAGGGAATGCAGTATGGCTACACCTTC
-	TRBD1	TRBV20-1	TRBJ2-1	CSVSRWDRVNNEQFF	TGCAGTGTCTCCCGATGGGACAGGGTAAACAATGAGCAGTTCTTC
few	-	TRBV12-3/TRBV12-4	TRBJ2-3	CASSFPGSPDTQYF	TGTGCCAGCAGTTTTCCGGGTTCCCCAGATACGCAGTATTTT
few	-	TRBV12-3/TRBV12-4	TRBJ1-2	CASILAMAGRGYTF	TGTGCCAGCATTTTAGCGATGGCAGGGCGTGGCTACACCTTC
medium-sized	-	TRBV7-3	TRBJ2-1	CASSFSGSSYNEQFF	TGTGCCAGCAGCTTTAGCGGTTCCTCCTACAATGAGCAGTTCTTC
few	-	TRBV6-2/TRBV6-3	TRBJ1-5	CASSWGRGQPQHF	TGTGCCAGCAGTTGGGGGAGAGGGCAGCCCCAGCATTTT
few	-	TRBV30	TRBJ1-1	CAWREGLNTEAFF	TGTGCCTGGAGAGAGGGCTTGAACACTGAAGCTTTCTTT
few	TRBD2	TRBV20-1	TRBJ2-7	CSAGPSGSDEQYF	TGCAGTGCTGGACCTAGCGGGAGTGACGAGCAGTACTTC
few	-	TRBV28	TRBJ1-6	CASKQYSSYNSPLHF	TGTGCCAGCAAGCAGTATAGCTCCTATAATTCACCCCTCCACTTT